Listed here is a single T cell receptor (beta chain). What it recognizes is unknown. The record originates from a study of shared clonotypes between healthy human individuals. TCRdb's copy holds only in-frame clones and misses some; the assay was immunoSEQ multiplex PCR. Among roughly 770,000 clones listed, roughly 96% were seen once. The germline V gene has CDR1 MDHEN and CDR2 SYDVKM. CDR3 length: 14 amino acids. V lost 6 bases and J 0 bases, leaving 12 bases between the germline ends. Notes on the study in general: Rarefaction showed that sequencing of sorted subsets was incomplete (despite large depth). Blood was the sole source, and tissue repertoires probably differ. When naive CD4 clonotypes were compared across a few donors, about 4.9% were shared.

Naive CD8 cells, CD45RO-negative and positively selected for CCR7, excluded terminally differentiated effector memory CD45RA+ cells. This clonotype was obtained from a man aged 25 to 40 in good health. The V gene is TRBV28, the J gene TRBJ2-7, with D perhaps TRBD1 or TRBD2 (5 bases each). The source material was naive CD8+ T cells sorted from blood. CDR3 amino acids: CASRGVGDSYEQYF. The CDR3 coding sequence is TGTGCCAGCAGGGGGGTGGGGGACTCCTACGAGCAGTACTTC.